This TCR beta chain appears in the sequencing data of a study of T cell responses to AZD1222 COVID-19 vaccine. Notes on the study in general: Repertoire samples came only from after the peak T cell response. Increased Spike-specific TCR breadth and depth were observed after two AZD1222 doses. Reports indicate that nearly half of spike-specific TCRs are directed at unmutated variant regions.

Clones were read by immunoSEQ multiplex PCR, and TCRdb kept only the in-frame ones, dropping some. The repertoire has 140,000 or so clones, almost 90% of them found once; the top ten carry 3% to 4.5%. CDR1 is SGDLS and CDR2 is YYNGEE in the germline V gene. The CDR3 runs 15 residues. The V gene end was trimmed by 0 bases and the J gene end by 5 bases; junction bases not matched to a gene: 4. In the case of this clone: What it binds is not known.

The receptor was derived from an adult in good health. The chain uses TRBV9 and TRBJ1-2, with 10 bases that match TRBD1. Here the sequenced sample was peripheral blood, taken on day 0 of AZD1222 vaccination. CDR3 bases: TGTGCCAGCAGCGTAGCCGGGACAGGGGATTATGGCTACACCTTC. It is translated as CASSVAGTGDYGYTF.